The sequence of this T cell receptor beta chain was determined in a study of blood T cell repertoires in COVID-19. The age range of participants was 18 to 89 years, with residence in about 25 US areas. After removal of 0 bases from V and 9 bases from J, the junction contained 5 bases not matched to a gene. CDR1 and CDR2 (germline): GTSNPN, SVGIG (reference sequence). There are 14 residues in the CDR3. Profiled with immunoSEQ multiplex PCR; TCRdb holds only in-frame clones, not every one. Among around 250,000 clones listed, 85% to 90% were seen once. The receptor was isolated from a man between 18 and 35 years old who had recovered from COVID-19. Input material: PBMCs or T cells enriched from blood (not recorded which). The chain combines TRBV30 with TRBJ1-6; TRBD1 matches 7 bases. This CDR3 is CAWSVGQPTSPLHF. In DNA, the CDR3 is TGTGCCTGGAGTGTGGGACAGCCAACTTCACCCCTCCACTTT.